The 6 T cell receptor beta chains given below trace back to one sample, sequenced in a study of control samples from healthy donors and cancer patients. TCRdb's table, derived via immunoSEQ multiplex PCR, lists solely in-frame clones and lacks some. The data show roughly 160,000 clones, with around 94% seen just once and about 15% held by the top ten. Material for sequencing was PBMCs. These receptors originate from a man aged 55 to 70 with colorectal cancer.

The gene calls are TRBV28 and TRBJ1-2; D possibly corresponds to TRBD1 (6 bases). Germline-derived CDR1 and CDR2 are MDHEN and SYDVKM. The CDR3 runs 14 residues. V shed 5 bases and J shed 8 bases, with 18 bases lying between them. CDR3 region: CASSPLQGNQGYTF. In DNA, the CDR3 is TGTGCCAGCAGTCCGTTACAGGGAAATCAAGGCTACACCTTC.

This chain connects TRBV6-5 to TRBJ2-5; 7 bases are a match to TRBD2. J was trimmed by 5 bases and V by 6 bases; bases with no gene match: 12. Germline CDR1 reads MNHEY; CDR2 reads SVGAGI. The CDR3 has 15 amino acids. The CDR3 reads CASRPRAGRVETQYF. The CDR3 nucleotides read TGTGCCAGCAGGCCCCGAGCGGGGAGGGTGGAGACCCAGTACTTC.

The J gene is TRBJ1-4, the V gene TRBV6-1, with unresolved D. Trimming pared 5 bases from V and 2 bases from J, leaving 12 bases between. Germline lookup yields CDR1 MNHNS and CDR2 SASEGT. This CDR3 has 15 amino acids. The CDR3 DNA reads as TGTGCCAGCAGTCAATCCAGAGCCACTAATGAAAAACTGTTTTTT. Encoded protein: CASSQSRATNEKLFF.

This clone was recorded once. The CDR3 loop is CASSLQSSNQPQHF. The CDR3 region has the DNA TGTGCCAGCAGCTTACAGAGTAGCAATCAGCCCCAGCATTTT. The chain recombines TRBV7-9 with TRBJ1-5; D is uncertain. Germline CDR1 reads SEHNR; CDR2 reads FQNEAQ (reference sequence). Trimming removed 2 bases at V and 0 bases at J, with 5 bases between. The CDR3 runs 14 residues.

The chain recombines TRBV29-1 with TRBJ2-2; D is possibly TRBD1 or TRBD2 (5 bases each). V lost 3 bases to trimming and J lost 7 bases, with 12 bases between them. Germline V lookup: CDR1 SQVTM, CDR2 ANQGSEA. CDR3 length equals 13 residues. For the CDR3, the DNA is TGCAGCGTTGAGAGGGGAACGGGCGGGGAGCTGTTTTTT. It codes for CSVERGTGGELFF.

CDR3 residues: CASNPRGRGSYEQYF. The CDR3 coding sequence is TGTGCCAGCAACCCGAGAGGCAGGGGGTCCTACGAGCAGTACTTC. This chain links TRBV27 with TRBJ2-7, with 7 bases lining up with TRBD1. Germline V gives CDR1 MNHEY, CDR2 SMNVEV (reference sequence). V was clipped by 7 bases and J by 1 base; unmatched bases: 10. This CDR3 has 15 amino acids.